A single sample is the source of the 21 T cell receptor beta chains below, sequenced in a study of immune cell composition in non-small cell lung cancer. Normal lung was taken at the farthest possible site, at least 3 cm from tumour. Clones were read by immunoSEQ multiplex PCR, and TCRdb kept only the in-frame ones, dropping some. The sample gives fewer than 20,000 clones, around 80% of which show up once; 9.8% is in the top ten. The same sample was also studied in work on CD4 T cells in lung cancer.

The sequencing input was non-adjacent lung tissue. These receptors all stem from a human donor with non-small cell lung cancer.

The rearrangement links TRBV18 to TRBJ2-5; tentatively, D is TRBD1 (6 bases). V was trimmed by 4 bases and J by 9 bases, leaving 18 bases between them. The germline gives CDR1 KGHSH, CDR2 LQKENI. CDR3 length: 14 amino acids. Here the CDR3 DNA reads TGTGCCAGCTCACTGGCCGGACAGCAACAATCCCAGTACTTC. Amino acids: CASSLAGQQQSQYF. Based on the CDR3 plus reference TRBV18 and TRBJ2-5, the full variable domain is NAGVMQNPRHLVRRRGQEARLRCSPMKGHSHVYWYRQLPEEGLKFMVYLQKENIIDESGMPKERFSAEFPKEGPSILRIQQVVRGDSAAYFCASSLAGQQQSQYFGPGTRLLVL.

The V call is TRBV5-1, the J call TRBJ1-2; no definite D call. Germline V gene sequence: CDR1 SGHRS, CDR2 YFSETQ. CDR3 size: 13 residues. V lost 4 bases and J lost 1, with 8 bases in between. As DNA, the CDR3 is TGCGCCAGCAGCGCCGGACTTAACTATGGCTACACCTTC. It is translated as CASSAGLNYGYTF.

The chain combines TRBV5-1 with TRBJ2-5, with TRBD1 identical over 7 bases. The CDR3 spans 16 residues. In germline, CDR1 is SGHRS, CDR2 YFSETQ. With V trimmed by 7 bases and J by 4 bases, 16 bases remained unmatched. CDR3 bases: TGCGCCAGCCAAATGGCCTCAAGACAGGGCCCAGAGACCCAGTACTTC. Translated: CASQMASRQGPETQYF. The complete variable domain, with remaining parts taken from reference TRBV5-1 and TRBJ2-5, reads KAGVTQTPRYLIKTRGQQVTLSCSPISGHRSVSWYQQTPGQGLQFLFEYFSETQRNKGNFPGRFSGRQFSNSRSEMNVSTLELGDSALYLCASQMASRQGPETQYFGPGTRLLVL.

Written as DNA, the CDR3 is TGTGCCAGCACTGGGGGGTTATCCTACGAGCAGTACTTC. This translates into CASTGGLSYEQYF. V usage is TRBV2 and J usage is TRBJ2-7; weak D call: TRBD2 (6 bases). V was clipped by 7 bases and J by 1 base, with 11 bases between them. Germline V gives CDR1 SNHLY, CDR2 FYNNEI. This CDR3 contains 13 residues.

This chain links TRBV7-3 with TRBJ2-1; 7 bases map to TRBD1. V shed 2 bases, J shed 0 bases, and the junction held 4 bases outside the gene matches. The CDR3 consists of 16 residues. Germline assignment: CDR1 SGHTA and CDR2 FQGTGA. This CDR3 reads CASSLEGASSYNEQFF. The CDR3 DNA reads TGTGCCAGCAGCTTAGAGGGGGCTAGCTCCTACAATGAGCAGTTCTTC. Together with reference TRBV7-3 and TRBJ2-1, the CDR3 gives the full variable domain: GAGVSQTPSNKVTEKGKYVELRCDPISGHTALYWYRQSLGQGPEFLIYFQGTGAADDSGLPNDRFFAVRPEGSVSTLKIQRTERGDSAVYLCASSLEGASSYNEQFFGPGTRLTVL.

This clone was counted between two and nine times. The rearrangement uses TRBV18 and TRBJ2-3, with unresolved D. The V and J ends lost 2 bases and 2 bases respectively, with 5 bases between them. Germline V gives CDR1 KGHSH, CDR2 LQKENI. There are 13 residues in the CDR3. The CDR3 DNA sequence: TGTGCCAGCTCACCAACGGTCACAGATACGCAGTATTTT. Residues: CASSPTVTDTQYF. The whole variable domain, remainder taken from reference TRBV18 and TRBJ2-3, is NAGVMQNPRHLVRRRGQEARLRCSPMKGHSHVYWYRQLPEEGLKFMVYLQKENIIDESGMPKERFSAEFPKEGPSILRIQQVVRGDSAAYFCASSPTVTDTQYFGPGTRLTVL.

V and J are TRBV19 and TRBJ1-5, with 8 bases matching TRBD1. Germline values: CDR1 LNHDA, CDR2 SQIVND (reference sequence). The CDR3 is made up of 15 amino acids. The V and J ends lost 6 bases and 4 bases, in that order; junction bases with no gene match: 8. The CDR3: CASRLTGEDNQPQHF. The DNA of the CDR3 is TGTGCCAGTAGACTGACAGGGGAAGATAATCAGCCCCAGCATTTT.

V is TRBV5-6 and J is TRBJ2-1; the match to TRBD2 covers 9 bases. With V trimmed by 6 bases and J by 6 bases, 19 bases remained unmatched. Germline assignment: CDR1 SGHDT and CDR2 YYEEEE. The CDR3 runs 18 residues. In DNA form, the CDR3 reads TGTGCCAGCACTACGCCGGCTGGCGGGGGGGCCGGGGGCAATGAGCAGTTCTTC. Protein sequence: CASTTPAGGGAGGNEQFF.

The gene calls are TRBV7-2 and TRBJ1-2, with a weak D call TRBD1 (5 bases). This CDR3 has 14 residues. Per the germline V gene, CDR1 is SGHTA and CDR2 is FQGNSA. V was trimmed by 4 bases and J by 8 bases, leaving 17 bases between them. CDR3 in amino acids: CASSSAGTYEGYTF. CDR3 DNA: TGTGCCAGCAGCTCAGCCGGGACTTACGAGGGCTACACCTTC.

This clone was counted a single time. The CDR3 sequence is CASSKGQGLSEAFF. The DNA of the CDR3 is TGTGCCAGCAGCAAGGGACAGGGACTTTCAGAAGCTTTCTTT. This chain links TRBV27 with TRBJ1-1, with TRBD1 identical over 9 bases. The CDR3 is 14 amino acids. Germline V gene lookup returns CDR1 MNHEY and CDR2 SMNVEV (reference sequence). V dropped 6 bases and J dropped 8; count of bases not matched to a gene: 10.

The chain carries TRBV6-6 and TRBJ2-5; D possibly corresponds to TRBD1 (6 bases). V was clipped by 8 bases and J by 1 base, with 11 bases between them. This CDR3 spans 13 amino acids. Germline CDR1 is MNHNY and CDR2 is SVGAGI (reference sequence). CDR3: CASGRQAQETQYF. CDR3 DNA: TGTGCCAGCGGGCGACAGGCCCAAGAGACCCAGTACTTC.

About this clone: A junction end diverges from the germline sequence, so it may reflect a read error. CDR3 protein: CASSLEQETEQFF. CDR3 nucleotides: TGTGCCAGCAGCTTAGAACAGGAGACAGAGCAGTTCTTC. The chain combines TRBV5-3 with TRBJ2-1; tentative D call: TRBD1 (5 bases). TRBV5-3 is an ORF for which the function is uncertain. This CDR3 spans 13 amino acids.

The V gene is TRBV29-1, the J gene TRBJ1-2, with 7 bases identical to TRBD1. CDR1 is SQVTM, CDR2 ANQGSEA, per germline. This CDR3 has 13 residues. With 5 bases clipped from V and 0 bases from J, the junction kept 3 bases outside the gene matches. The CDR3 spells CSVSGGANYGYTF. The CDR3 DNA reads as TGCAGCGTTTCAGGGGGAGCTAACTATGGCTACACCTTC.

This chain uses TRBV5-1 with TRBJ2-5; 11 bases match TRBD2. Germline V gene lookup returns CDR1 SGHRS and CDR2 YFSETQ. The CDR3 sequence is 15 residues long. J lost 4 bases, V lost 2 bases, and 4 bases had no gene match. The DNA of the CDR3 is TGCGCCAGCAGCTTTCCGCTAGCGGGGGGAGAGACCCAGTACTTC. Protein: CASSFPLAGGETQYF.

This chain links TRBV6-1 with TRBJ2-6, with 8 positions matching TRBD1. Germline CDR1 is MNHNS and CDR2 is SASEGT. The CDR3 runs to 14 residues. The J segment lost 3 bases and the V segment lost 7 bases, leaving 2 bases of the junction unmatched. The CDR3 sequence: CASTGGRGANVLTF. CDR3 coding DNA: TGTGCCAGCACAGGGGGCCGTGGGGCCAACGTCCTGACTTTC.

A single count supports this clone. The CDR3: CASSGTSGSNNEQFF. CDR3 nucleotide sequence: TGTGCCAGCAGTGGGACTAGCGGGAGCAACAATGAGCAGTTCTTC. The chain links TRBV6-4 to TRBJ2-1, with 13 nucleotides matching TRBD2. CDR3 size: 15 residues. The junction had 2 bases not matched to a gene; V was cut back by 4 bases and J by 5 bases. The germline V gene has CDR1 MRHNA and CDR2 SNTAGT.

CDR3 amino acids: CARKGGGTRATYGYTF. DNA for the CDR3: TGTGCCAGAAAGGGCGGGGGGACGCGGGCCACCTATGGCTACACCTTC. The chain is built from TRBV21-1 and TRBJ1-2. TRBV21-1 represents a pseudogene. CDR3 length: 16 residues.

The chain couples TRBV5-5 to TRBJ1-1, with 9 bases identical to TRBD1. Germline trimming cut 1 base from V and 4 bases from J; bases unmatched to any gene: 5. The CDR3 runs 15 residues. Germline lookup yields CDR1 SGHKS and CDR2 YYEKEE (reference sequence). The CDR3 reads CASSLFLGQGTEAFF. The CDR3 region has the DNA TGTGCCAGCAGCTTGTTTTTGGGACAGGGCACTGAAGCTTTCTTT.

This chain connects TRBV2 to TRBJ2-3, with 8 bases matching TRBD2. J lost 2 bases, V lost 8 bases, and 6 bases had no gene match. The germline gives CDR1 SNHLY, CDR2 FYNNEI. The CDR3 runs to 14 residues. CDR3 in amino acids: CASALAGITDTQYF. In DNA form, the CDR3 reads TGTGCCAGCGCTTTAGCGGGGATCACAGATACGCAGTATTTT.

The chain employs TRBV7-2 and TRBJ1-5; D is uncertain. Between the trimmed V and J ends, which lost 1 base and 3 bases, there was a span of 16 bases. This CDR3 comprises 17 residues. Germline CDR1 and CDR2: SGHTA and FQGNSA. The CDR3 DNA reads TGTGCCAGCAGCTTAGTTGATGTTTCAGGCTACAATCAGCCCCAGCATTTT. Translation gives CASSLVDVSGYNQPQHF.

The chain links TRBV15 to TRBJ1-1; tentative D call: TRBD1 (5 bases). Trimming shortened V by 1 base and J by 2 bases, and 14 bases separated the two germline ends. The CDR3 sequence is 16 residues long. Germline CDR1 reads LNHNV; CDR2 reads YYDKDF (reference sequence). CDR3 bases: TGTGCCACCAGCAGAGGAGGGGCGATGAGTAACACTGAAGCTTTCTTT. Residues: CATSRGGAMSNTEAFF.